Listed below are T cell receptor beta chains from one sample, sequenced in a study of blood T cell repertoires in COVID-19. Libraries were prepared by immunoSEQ multiplex PCR; TCRdb keeps only in-frame clonotypes and omits some of them. The table records approximately 400,000 clones, 80% to 95% of them present only once. Sequencing was performed on PBMCs or T cells enriched from blood (not recorded which). Receptors were obtained from a woman aged 40-49 years who had been exposed to COVID-19. Each CDR3 is given with its conserved first and last residue. Fields, in order: CDR3 DNA, CDR3 protein, D gene, clone size, J gene, V gene. The D gene is left open where the match is weak. Only part of the rows carry a size: once, few, many, or a class if the clone is expanded.

TGTGCCAGCGTAGGACAGGGGGCACGAGGCTACACCTTC | CASVGQGARGYTF | TRBD1 | NA | TRBJ1-2 | TRBV28
TGCGCCAGCAGTCAAGCGGGACAGGAGAGCTCCTACGAGCAGTACTTC | CASSQAGQESSYEQYF | TRBD1 | once | TRBJ2-7 | TRBV23-1
TGTGCCAGCTCCGGGACTGTCAACAATGAGCAGTTCTTC | CASSGTVNNEQFF | NA | once | TRBJ2-1 | TRBV13
TGTGCCAGCAGTTACTCGACAGACTATGGCTACACCTTC | CASSYSTDYGYTF | NA | NA | TRBJ1-2 | TRBV6-5
TGTGCCAGCAGCTTGGTGGGTAGGCAGGGGGAAGCTTTCTTT | CASSLVGRQGEAFF | NA | NA | TRBJ1-1 | TRBV5-4
TGTGCCACCAGTGCCTCCGGGACAGGGGGATCTAATGAAAAACTGTTTTTT | CATSASGTGGSNEKLFF | TRBD1 | NA | TRBJ1-4 | TRBV24-1
TGTGCTAGTGGTTTCTACAGACAGGGTCTAGACACCGGGGAGCTGTTTTTT | CASGFYRQGLDTGELFF | TRBD1 | NA | TRBJ2-2 | TRBV12-5
TGTGCCAGCTCACCTTCGACAGGGAACGGCTACACCTTC | CASSPSTGNGYTF | TRBD1 | NA | TRBJ1-2 | TRBV18
TGTGCCAGCAGCCTTAGGGGGCTGTTGGGCACTGAAGCTTTCTTT | CASSLRGLLGTEAFF | TRBD1 | once | TRBJ1-1 | TRBV7-2
TGTGCCAGCTCACCAGGCAGGGTGTCGGCCTATGGCTACACCTTC | CASSPGRVSAYGYTF | NA | NA | TRBJ1-2 | TRBV18
TGCGCCAGCAGCTACGGGACAGCTCCTAACTATGGCTACACCTTC | CASSYGTAPNYGYTF | TRBD1 | NA | TRBJ1-2 | TRBV5-1
TGTGCCTGGGGGCACCCGAACACTGAAGCTTTCTTT | CAWGHPNTEAFF | NA | once | TRBJ1-1 | TRBV30
TGTGCCACCAGCAAGCTTCCAGCCCGGGGCACCGGGGAGCTGTTTTTT | CATSKLPARGTGELFF | NA | NA | TRBJ2-2 | TRBV15
TGTGCCAGCAGTTACGAAGCACTGAGCACAGATACGCAGTATTTT | CASSYEALSTDTQYF | NA | NA | TRBJ2-3 | TRBV6-2/TRBV6-3
TGTGCCAGCAGCCTCGGCGGGTCCTCCTCTGGAAACACCATATATTTT | CASSLGGSSSGNTIYF | NA | NA | TRBJ1-3 | TRBV5-4
TGTGCCAGCACCTGGGACAGGCCTTCTGGGGCCAACGTCCTGACTTTC | CASTWDRPSGANVLTF | TRBD1 | NA | TRBJ2-6 | TRBV7-2
TGTGCCAGCACCCACATACCTTCCAGGGGGCATGGCTACACCTTC | CASTHIPSRGHGYTF | TRBD1 | NA | TRBJ1-2 | TRBV6-5
TGCGCCAGCAGCCAGGGAGGTTGGGTAGGGTTGAATCAGCCCCAGCATTTT | CASSQGGWVGLNQPQHF | NA | NA | TRBJ1-5 | TRBV4-1
TGTGCCAGCAGCTTGAATGATTGGACAGGCGGATATGGCTACACCTTC | CASSLNDWTGGYGYTF | TRBD1 | NA | TRBJ1-2 | TRBV5-6
TGTGCCACGGGGTCCGGGACAGGGGGACGAGAGACCCAGTACTTC | CATGSGTGGRETQYF | TRBD1 | NA | TRBJ2-5 | TRBV24-1
TGTGCCAGCAGCCAAGGCGGAATAGGTGGAAACACCATATATTTT | CASSQGGIGGNTIYF | NA | NA | TRBJ1-3 | TRBV14
TGTGCCAGCAGTTTACTTTCCGGACAGGGCGGGGGCTACACCTTC | CASSLLSGQGGGYTF | TRBD1 | NA | TRBJ1-2 | TRBV28
TGTGCCAGCAGCTTAGTAGGGGTTTCTGGGGCCAACGTCCTGACTTTC | CASSLVGVSGANVLTF | NA | NA | TRBJ2-6 | TRBV7-8
TGCGCCAGCAGTTTGGGGGACAGGGGAAATTCACCCCTCCACTTT | CASSLGDRGNSPLHF | TRBD1 | NA | TRBJ1-6 | TRBV5-1
TGTGCCAGCAGCTTGCTGACAGGGAAAACAGGCTACACCTTC | CASSLLTGKTGYTF | TRBD1 | NA | TRBJ1-2 | TRBV5-5
TGTGCCAGCAGTTTATCCACCGGGGAGCTGTTTTTT | CASSLSTGELFF | NA | NA | TRBJ2-2 | TRBV6-2/TRBV6-3
TGCAGCGTTGTGGGAACCGGACAAACTAGCACAGATACGCAGTATTTT | CSVVGTGQTSTDTQYF | NA | NA | TRBJ2-3 | TRBV29-1
TGTGCCTGCCAGGCGGGGTATAGCAATCAGCCCCAGCATTTT | CACQAGYSNQPQHF | NA | NA | TRBJ1-5 | TRBV30
TGTGCCAGCAGTTTAGGGCAGGGAAACACCATATATTTT | CASSLGQGNTIYF | NA | NA | TRBJ1-3 | TRBV12-3/TRBV12-4
TGTGCCAGCAGCTCCGGGACAGTTTCTAACACTGAAGCTTTCTTT | CASSSGTVSNTEAFF | TRBD1 | NA | TRBJ1-1 | TRBV11-3
TGTGCCAGCAACTTACAGTTGGGCATATCTAACTATGGCTACACCTTC | CASNLQLGISNYGYTF | NA | NA | TRBJ1-2 | TRBV2